This is a list of T cell receptor beta chains from one sample in a study of identifying expanded T cells in peripheral blood. This table comes from immunoSEQ multiplex PCR, and its TCRdb copy is limited to in-frame clones, with some not included. The sample lists about 100,000 clones, 75% to 90% occurring once. The sequencing sample was made of blood. All receptors come from a person between 18 and 75 years old in good health. CDR3s include the opening cysteine and the closing phenylalanine or tryptophan. Clone size appears in some rows only: once, few, many, or a class for an expanded clone.

TRBJ2-1 | . | TRBV12-5 | CASGFGHNYNEQFF
TRBJ1-5 | . | TRBV7-8 | CASSGARTVQPQHF
TRBJ2-7 | few | TRBV4-1 | CASSQGLGYEQYF
TRBJ1-2 | . | TRBV5-4 | CASSLKTGNYGYTF
TRBJ2-7 | . | TRBV7-8 | CASSLAGPPKYEQYF
TRBJ2-2 | . | TRBV4-3 | CASSQDPAENTGELFF
TRBJ2-3 | once | TRBV4-3 | CASSPSGLAGDRDTQYF
TRBJ1-1 | . | TRBV7-9 | CASTGANTEAFF
TRBJ1-4 | . | TRBV2 | CASKTSTGLNEKLFF
TRBJ1-1 | . | TRBV21-1 | CASILDSYPDLTEAFF
TRBJ2-3 | . | TRBV2 | CASSGTGFTDTQYF
TRBJ1-2 | few | TRBV6-1 | CASRDATNYGYTF
TRBJ2-7 | . | TRBV7-6 | CASSPRLAGTSYEQYF
TRBJ2-3 | . | TRBV19 | CASMRSSGVFSAQYF
TRBJ2-2 | once | TRBV5-5 | CASSLTGTSNTGELFF
TRBJ1-5 | . | TRBV2 | CASMMDGASNQPQHF
TRBJ1-2 | . | TRBV2 | CASSGAANYGYTF
TRBJ2-7 | . | TRBV11-2 | CASSLALGGSYEQYF
TRBJ2-5 | . | TRBV6-6 | CASSQQETQYF
TRBJ2-7 | . | TRBV4-1 | CASSQDRGGYEQYF
TRBJ1-1 | once | TRBV30 | CAWSVPRGMNTEAFF
TRBJ1-6 | . | TRBV21-1 | CASTVYGRHNSPLHF
TRBJ1-5 | few | TRBV30 | CAWSVHSNQPQHF
TRBJ1-4 | . | TRBV5-1 | CASSFGPDTEKLFF
TRBJ1-2 | . | TRBV30 | CAWSRGGGNYGYTF
TRBJ1-4 | . | TRBV10-3 | CAISFDPNEKLFF
TRBJ2-7 | . | TRBV14 | CASSAGSGLSYEQYF
TRBJ2-7 | . | TRBV13 | CASRSRTSGSSYEQYF
TRBJ1-4 | . | TRBV9 | CASSYRGAEKLFF
TRBJ1-1 | . | TRBV6-1 | CASSEVPRDTEAFF
TRBJ1-2 | few | TRBV18 | CASSDGQGEKGYTF
TRBJ1-1 | . | TRBV7-9 | CASRPQGLAEAFF
TRBJ2-1 | . | TRBV9 | CASSLTGSSYNEQFF
TRBJ2-3 | . | TRBV7-3 | CASSSRRGGGTDTQYF
TRBJ1-2 | . | TRBV5-6 | CASSYPGQGATNYGYTF
TRBJ1-4 | . | TRBV2 | CASRPGNGEKLFF
TRBJ1-2 | . | TRBV9 | CASSLGTGSAYGYTF
TRBJ2-3 | . | TRBV10-3 | CAISTDRSNPSTDTQYF
TRBJ1-1 | . | TRBV6-5 | CASSPWQGRGTEAFF
TRBJ1-5 | . | TRBV19 | CASSIPFQAPPQHF
TRBJ2-1 | . | TRBV4-1 | CASSQDPLAGSYNEQFF
TRBJ2-3 | . | TRBV6-1 | CASSEAGTQYF
TRBJ1-2 | . | TRBV5-1 | CASSSHRVPAEGYTF
TRBJ2-2 | . | TRBV19 | CASSVQTGDDTGELFF
TRBJ2-3 | . | TRBV2 | CASTRRSGGAGTQYF
TRBJ1-1 | . | TRBV9 | CASSAGSILGTSRTEAFF
TRBJ1-2 | . | TRBV5-4 | CASSQEGYGYTF
TRBJ1-1 | . | TRBV19 | CASSIGGGTEAFF
TRBJ2-1 | . | TRBV2 | CATGQDNEQFF
TRBJ1-2 | . | TRBV9 | CASSVGGSLYGYTF